What follows are 22 T cell receptor beta chains derived from one specimen sequenced in a study of CD8 T cells in Susac syndrome. With random hexamers, reverse transcription was performed on 0.5 to 1 ug of RNA. Using its own MiXCR run on the immunoSEQ multiplex PCR reads, TCRdb lists one record per CDR3 protein. The sample lists under 200,000 distinct CDR3 sequences, 90% to 95% occurring once. Sequenced input: CD4+ T cells from PBMCs. These receptors all stem from a human donor with Susac syndrome.

The chain links TRBV12-5 to TRBJ1-5; no clear D gene. The CDR3 consists of 15 residues. Germline V gives CDR1 LGHNT, CDR2 FRNRAP. V lost 3 bases and J 0 bases, leaving 9 bases between the germline ends. The CDR3 here is CASGFGELSNQPQHF. CDR3 bases: TGTGCTAGTGGTTTCGGAGAGCTTAGCAATCAGCCCCAGCATTTT. Supplemented by reference TRBV12-5 and TRBJ1-5, the full variable domain reads DARVTQTPRHKVTEMGQEVTMRCQPILGHNTVFWYRQTMMQGLELLAYFRNRAPLDDSGMPKDRFSAEMPDATLATLKIQPSEPRDSAVYFCASGFGELSNQPQHFGDGTRLSIL.

V gene TRBV6-5 combines with J gene TRBJ2-1; 10 bases agree with TRBD1. J gave up 3 bases and V 9 bases, and 8 bases lay outside the gene matches. The length of the CDR3 is 15 residues. Germline CDR1 is MNHEY and CDR2 is SVGAGI. The CDR3 spells CASYPRDRGYNEQFF. CDR3 bases: TGTGCCAGTTATCCCCGGGACAGGGGCTACAATGAGCAGTTCTTC.

The J gene is TRBJ2-3, the V gene TRBV5-1; TRBD1 matches 7 bases. Losses at the gene ends were 3 bases for V and 4 bases for J; bases not matched to a gene: 5. Germline CDR1 reads SGHRS; CDR2 reads YFSETQ. The CDR3 has 14 residues. CDR3 loop: CASSSGTVADTQYF. The CDR3 coding sequence is TGCGCCAGCAGCTCCGGGACAGTCGCAGATACGCAGTATTTT.

This clonotype has only one observation. The J gene is TRBJ2-7, the V gene TRBV20-1; 14 bases fit TRBD2. V lost 0 bases, J lost 1 base, and 8 bases stayed unmatched. The CDR3 length is 18 residues. Germline V gene lookup returns CDR1 DFQATT and CDR2 SNEGSKA (reference sequence). The CDR3 DNA sequence: TGCAGTGCTAGAGATCTGAGGGGACTAGCGGGAGTGTCCTACGAGCAGTACTTC. Protein sequence: CSARDLRGLAGVSYEQYF.

This rearrangement joins TRBV19 to TRBJ1-2; D not certain. V was cut by 8 bases and J by 3 bases, with 22 bases left in between. Germline V gives CDR1 LNHDA, CDR2 SQIVND (reference sequence). This CDR3 is 16 amino acids long. CDR3 amino acids: CASSRSPGGLDYGYTF. CDR3 bases: TGTGCCAGTTCGAGATCCCCAGGAGGGTTGGACTATGGCTACACCTTC. Supplemented by reference TRBV19 and TRBJ1-2, the full variable domain reads DGGITQSPKYLFRKEGQNVTLSCEQNLNHDAMYWYRQDPGQGLRLIYYSQIVNDFQKGDIAEGYSVSREKKESFPLTVTSAQKNPTAFYLCASSRSPGGLDYGYTFGSGTRLTVV.

Notes on this clonotype: The junction differs from germline at one of its ends, possibly a read error. V usage is TRBV5-1 and J usage is TRBJ1-1; D is perhaps TRBD1 (5 bases). The length of the CDR3 is 14 residues. The germline CDR1 and CDR2 sequences are SGHRS and YFSETQ. The CDR3 sequence is CASGLFGEGTEAFF. The CDR3 DNA follows: TGCGCCAGCGGCTTATTTGGGGAGGGGACTGAAGCTTTCTTT.

The DNA for the CDR3 is TGTGCCAGCAGCTTAGCTCTATCCGGCTACGAGCAGTACTTC. Its translation: CASSLALSGYEQYF. The chain has TRBV11-2 and TRBJ2-7; D is ambiguous. V shed 1 base and J shed 3 bases, with 10 bases lying between them. Germline lookup yields CDR1 SGHAT and CDR2 FQNNGV. CDR3 size: 14 residues.

This chain connects TRBV5-6 to TRBJ2-2; 7 bases are shared with TRBD1. Trimming took 4 bases from V and 5 from J; bases not matched to a gene: 8. Looked up from germline, CDR1 is SGHDT and CDR2 is YYEEEE. The CDR3 is made up of 15 amino acids. DNA of the CDR3: TGTGCCAGCAGCGGTATCGGACAGGATACCGGGGAGCTGTTTTTT. It yields the protein CASSGIGQDTGELFF.

V usage is TRBV12-3 or TRBV12-4 and J usage is TRBJ2-1; D is undetermined. The CDR3 loop spans 14 amino acids. The germline V and J ends were trimmed by 0 bases and 8 bases, with 11 bases remaining between them. The CDR3 bases are TGTGCCAGCAGTTTAGCGGACCGCTTCCATGAGCAGTTCTTC. Its translation: CASSLADRFHEQFF.

The chain has TRBV6-2 or TRBV6-3 and TRBJ1-5; D possibly corresponds to TRBD1 (5 bases). Germline V gene data show CDR1 as MNHEY and CDR2 as SVGEGT. V lost 6 bases to trimming and J lost 5 bases, with 14 bases between them. This CDR3 comprises 14 residues. CDR3 in amino acids: CASSWTRDDQPQHF. The CDR3 bases are TGTGCCAGCAGCTGGACACGAGACGATCAGCCCCAGCATTTT.

The gene calls are TRBV5-1 and TRBJ2-7, with 7 bases identical to TRBD1. CDR3 length equals 14 residues. The V gene end was trimmed by 4 bases and the J gene end by 4 bases; junction bases not matched to a gene: 8. CDR1 and CDR2 (germline): SGHRS, YFSETQ. The CDR3 nucleotides read TGCGCCAGCAGCCCCGGACAGGTAGGATACGAGCAGTACTTC. Translation gives CASSPGQVGYEQYF. Supplemented by reference TRBV5-1 and TRBJ2-7, the full variable domain reads KAGVTQTPRYLIKTRGQQVTLSCSPISGHRSVSWYQQTPGQGLQFLFEYFSETQRNKGNFPGRFSGRQFSNSRSEMNVSTLELGDSALYLCASSPGQVGYEQYFGPGTRLTVT.

This clonotype has only a few counts. J is TRBJ2-1 and V is TRBV5-1; D may correspond to TRBD1 or TRBD2 (5 bases each). V was cut by 2 bases and J by 11 bases, with 11 bases left in between. This CDR3 spans 12 amino acids. Per the germline V gene, CDR1 is SGHRS and CDR2 is YFSETQ. The CDR3 bases are TGCGCCAGCAGCTTACCGGGACCAAAGCAGTTCTTC. This encodes CASSLPGPKQFF.

The rearrangement uses TRBV20-1 and TRBJ2-3; TRBD2 might be the D (5 bases). Trimming took off 3 bases at V and 1 base at J, with 11 bases between the two ends. CDR1 DFQATT and CDR2 SNEGSKA come from the germline V gene (reference sequence). The CDR3 sequence is 14 residues long. For the CDR3, the DNA is TGCAGTGCTAGCCTTAACGGGGGCACAGATACGCAGTATTTT. This sequence encodes CSASLNGGTDTQYF.

This clonotype was recorded once. V usage is TRBV18 and J usage is TRBJ2-3, with 13 bases identical to TRBD2. The germline V gene encodes CDR1 KGHSH and CDR2 LQKENI. The CDR3 contains 19 residues. The trim removed 5 bases at V and 6 bases at J, leaving 17 bases unmatched. Here the CDR3 reads CASSAGTSGTPPLRDTQYF. The CDR3 region has the DNA TGTGCCAGCTCAGCCGGGACTAGCGGGACCCCACCGCTGAGGGATACGCAGTATTTT.

The chain recombines TRBV3-1 with TRBJ2-7; a weak D match, TRBD1 (5 bases). There are 13 residues in the CDR3. With 3 bases removed from V and 2 bases from J, the gap between germline ends came to 8 bases. Germline V gives CDR1 LGHDT, CDR2 YNNKEL (reference sequence). The CDR3 sequence: CASSQQGAYEQYF. CDR3 sequence (DNA): TGTGCCAGCAGCCAGCAAGGGGCCTACGAGCAGTACTTC.

The rearrangement links TRBV2 to TRBJ2-5; tentative D call: TRBD2 (5 bases). V shed 6 bases and J shed 1 base, with 12 bases lying between them. The CDR3 contains 14 residues. Germline-derived CDR1 and CDR2 are SNHLY and FYNNEI. The CDR3 loop is CASRTGKVQETQYF. The CDR3 nucleotides are TGTGCCAGCAGGACGGGAAAGGTCCAAGAGACCCAGTACTTC.

CDR3 sequence reads: CASRGTGGTQPQHF. Written as DNA, the CDR3 is TGTGCCAGCAGAGGGACAGGGGGCACTCAGCCCCAGCATTTT. The chain uses TRBV27 and TRBJ1-5, with 12 bases that match TRBD1. Germline CDR1 and CDR2: MNHEY and SMNVEV (reference sequence). Trimming removed 6 bases from V and 6 bases from J; junction bases left unmatched: 3. This CDR3 comprises 14 residues.

The chain recombines TRBV5-6 with TRBJ1-2; 8 nucleotides match TRBD1. The V gene end was trimmed by 3 bases and the J gene end by 7 bases; junction bases not matched to a gene: 8. The CDR3 is 14 amino acids. Germline loops: CDR1 SGHDT, CDR2 YYEEEE. The DNA for the CDR3 is TGTGCCAGCAGCTCAAGACAGGGGCGGAGTGGCTACACCTTC. Translated: CASSSRQGRSGYTF.

The CDR3 nucleotides read TGTGCCTGGAGTCCTAAGACAGGTACCTCCTACGAGCAGTACTTC. It yields the protein CAWSPKTGTSYEQYF. V is TRBV30 and J is TRBJ2-7; D is perhaps TRBD1 (6 bases). Germline V gene data show CDR1 as GTSNPN and CDR2 as SVGIG (reference sequence). Between the trimmed V and J ends, which lost 2 bases and 0 bases, there was a span of 14 bases. The CDR3 runs to 15 residues. The entire variable domain, with the rest obtained from reference TRBV30 and TRBJ2-7, is as follows: SQTIHQWPATLVQPVGSPLSLECTVEGTSNPNLYWYRQAAGRGLQLLFYSVGIGQISSEVPQNLSASRPQDRQFILSSKKLLLSDSGFYLCAWSPKTGTSYEQYFGPGTRLTVT.

The gene calls are TRBV20-1 and TRBJ1-1; TRBD1 is a possible D gene (5 bases). Germline assignment: CDR1 DFQATT and CDR2 SNEGSKA (reference sequence). The CDR3 is 10 amino acids. V was clipped by 8 bases and J by 10 bases, with 14 bases between them. For the CDR3, the DNA is TGCAGTCCGGGGCCGGACGGAGCTTTCTTT. Its protein product is CSPGPDGAFF.

The CDR3 loop reads CSARTAATNEKLFF. As DNA, the CDR3 is TGCAGTGCTAGAACGGCAGCAACTAATGAAAAACTGTTTTTT. The chain has TRBV20-1 and TRBJ1-4; D remains ambiguous. The germline V and J ends were trimmed by 2 bases and 0 bases, with 7 bases remaining between them. The CDR3 is 14 amino acids. Germline V gives CDR1 DFQATT, CDR2 SNEGSKA (reference sequence).

This clonotype was found once. This rearrangement joins TRBV12-3 or TRBV12-4 to TRBJ2-1, with 10 bases that match TRBD2. J was trimmed by 7 bases and V by 6 bases; bases with no gene match: 12. This CDR3 contains 16 residues. CDR3 nucleotide sequence: TGTGCCAGCAGCCATATCAGCGGGAGGGCGTCAAATGAGCAGTTCTTC. It yields the protein CASSHISGRASNEQFF.